Listed here are 7 T cell receptor beta chains from one sample, sequenced in a study of identical twins. One entry per CDR3 protein results from TCRdb running MiXCR on the 5' RACE reads. This sample has 250,000 or so distinct CDR3 sequences, with more than 9.5% found just once. The same sample was also studied in work on yellow fever vaccine responses in identical twins.

Sequenced: memory (CD45RO+) T cells sorted from blood. Receptors were obtained from a young woman in good health.

This clonotype was detected many times. The V and J genes are TRBV27 and TRBJ2-1, with 8 bases lining up with TRBD1. V shed 6 bases and J 0 bases; nucleotides not matched to a gene: 4. Germline V gene lookup returns CDR1 MNHEY and CDR2 SMNVEV (reference sequence). The CDR3 extends over 15 amino acids. CDR3 sequence reads: CASRGQASSYNEQFF. The CDR3 DNA follows: TGTGCCAGCAGGGGACAGGCGAGCTCCTACAATGAGCAGTTCTTC.

This rearrangement joins TRBV20-1 to TRBJ1-1; perhaps TRBD1 as D (6 bases). CDR1 is DFQATT and CDR2 is SNEGSKA in the germline V gene (reference sequence). The V end lost 3 bases, the J end lost 5 bases, and 16 bases lay between the germline ends. The length of the CDR3 is 14 residues. CDR3 region: CSASEVRGWTEAFF. The CDR3 region has the DNA TGCAGTGCTAGTGAGGTCAGGGGTTGGACTGAAGCTTTCTTT.

In this sample, this clonotype turned up many times. This chain connects TRBV12-3 or TRBV12-4 to TRBJ2-2; TRBD2 matches 8 bases. There are 15 residues in the CDR3. V shed 3 bases, J shed 7 bases, and the junction held 7 bases outside the gene matches. This CDR3 reads CASSLVGGAVGELFF. Here the CDR3 DNA reads TGTGCCAGCAGTTTGGTCGGGGGGGCGGTCGGGGAGCTGTTTTTT.

This clonotype has only a few counts. V usage is TRBV12-3 or TRBV12-4 and J usage is TRBJ2-3, with D perhaps matching TRBD2 (6 bases). V was trimmed by 6 bases and J by 0 bases, leaving 13 bases between them. CDR3 length equals 15 residues. CDR3 residues: CASSRLGLSTDTQYF. The CDR3 DNA sequence: TGTGCCAGCAGCCGACTAGGGCTGAGCACAGATACGCAGTATTTT.

This clonotype showed up just a few times. An end of the junction differs from the germline gene, which may be a read error. The chain is built from TRBV9 and TRBJ2-3; the D gene is possibly TRBD1 (6 bases). CDR1 is SGDLS and CDR2 is YYNGEE in the germline V gene. This CDR3 region has 13 residues. CDR3 DNA sequence: TGTGCGAGCACCAGGGGTAGCACAGATACGCAGTATTTT. Protein product: CASTRGSTDTQYF.

A few counts support this clonotype. The rearrangement joins TRBV4-3 to TRBJ2-2; 8 nucleotides line up with TRBD1. Germline V lookup: CDR1 LGHNA, CDR2 YSLEER. The CDR3 is 14 amino acids. Here the CDR3 reads CVILHGQGNGELFF. CDR3 sequence (DNA): TGCGTCATCTTGCACGGACAGGGTAACGGGGAGCTGTTTTTT.

The chain has TRBV5-1 and TRBJ2-7; D unresolved. Germline assignment: CDR1 SGHRS and CDR2 YFSETQ. The CDR3 runs 14 residues. The germline V and J ends were trimmed by 0 bases and 0 bases, with 7 bases remaining between them. CDR3 nucleotide sequence: TGCGCCAGCAGCTTGGAATCTAGCTCCTACGAGCAGTACTTC. Translated: CASSLESSSYEQYF.